The source of this T cell receptor (beta chain) is a study of blood T cells in healthy people across ages. This CDR3 spans 17 amino acids. CDR1 is LGHNA and CDR2 is YNFKEQ in the germline V gene. A second roughly 6 to 12 cycle PCR used barcoded and J-beta primers. Each CDR3 protein gets one entry after TCRdb re-called the 5' RACE reads with MiXCR. The sample lists fewer than 1 million distinct CDR3 sequences, around 43% occurring once. This clonotype originated in a man in his 60s in good health. The V gene is TRBV4-2, the J gene TRBJ2-4, with D possibly being TRBD2 (7 bases). The end of the DNA is better explained by TRBJ2-5, so the J call may be wrong. Sequenced: blood. CDR3: CASSLGGPSGPSETQYF. In DNA, the CDR3 is TGTGCCAGCAGCCTGGGGGGGCCTAGCGGACCTTCGGAGACCCAGTACTTC.